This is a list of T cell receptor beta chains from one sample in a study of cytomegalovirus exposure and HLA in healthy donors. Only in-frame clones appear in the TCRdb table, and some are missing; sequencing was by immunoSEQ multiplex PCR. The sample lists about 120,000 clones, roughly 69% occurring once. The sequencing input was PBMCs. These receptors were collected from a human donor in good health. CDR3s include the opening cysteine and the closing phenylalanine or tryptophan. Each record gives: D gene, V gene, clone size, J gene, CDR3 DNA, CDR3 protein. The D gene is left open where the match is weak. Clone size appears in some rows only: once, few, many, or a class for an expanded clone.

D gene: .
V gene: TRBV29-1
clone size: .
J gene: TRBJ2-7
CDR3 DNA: TGCAGCGTCGGACAATACGAGCAGTACTTC
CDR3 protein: CSVGQYEQYF

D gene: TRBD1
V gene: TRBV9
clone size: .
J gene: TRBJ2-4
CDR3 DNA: TGTGCCAGCAGCGTAGGCGGACAGGGGGCCAAAAACATTCAGTACTTC
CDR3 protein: CASSVGGQGAKNIQYF

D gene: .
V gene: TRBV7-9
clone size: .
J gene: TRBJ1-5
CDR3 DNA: TGTGCCAGCAGCTTAGCTGGGGGGAATCAGCCCCAGCATTTT
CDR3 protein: CASSLAGGNQPQHF

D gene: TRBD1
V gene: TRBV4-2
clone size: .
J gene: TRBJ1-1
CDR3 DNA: TGTGCCAGCAGCCAAGCTGGGACAGGGGGTTCGGGTCGGGACACTGAAGCTTTCTTT
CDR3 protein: CASSQAGTGGSGRDTEAFF

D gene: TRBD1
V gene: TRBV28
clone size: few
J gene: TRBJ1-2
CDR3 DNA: TGTGCCAGCAGTGGGACAGGGAACTATGGCTACACCTTC
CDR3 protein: CASSGTGNYGYTF

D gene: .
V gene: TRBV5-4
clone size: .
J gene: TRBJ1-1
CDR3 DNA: TGTGCCAGCAGCTTGGAGACAGCTGAAGCTTTCTTT
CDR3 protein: CASSLETAEAFF

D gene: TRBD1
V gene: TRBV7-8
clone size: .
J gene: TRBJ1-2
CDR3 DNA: TGTGCCAGCAGCGGCCGGGACAGTCGGAATGGCTACACCTTC
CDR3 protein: CASSGRDSRNGYTF

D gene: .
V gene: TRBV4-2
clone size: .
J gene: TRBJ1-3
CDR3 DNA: TGTGCCAGCAGCCAAGCCGGGGGACTCATCGGCCACACCATATATTTT
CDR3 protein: CASSQAGGLIGHTIYF

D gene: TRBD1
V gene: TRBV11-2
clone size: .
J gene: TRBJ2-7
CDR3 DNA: TGTGCCAGCAGCACGGGACAGGGCTACGAGCAGTACTTC
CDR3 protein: CASSTGQGYEQYF

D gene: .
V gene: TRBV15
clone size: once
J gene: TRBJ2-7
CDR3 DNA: TGTGCCACCAGCAGAGATAGAGGCCCCGGTTCCTACGAGCAGTACTTC
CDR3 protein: CATSRDRGPGSYEQYF

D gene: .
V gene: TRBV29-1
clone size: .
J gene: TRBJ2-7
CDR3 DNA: TGCAGCGTTATGCGGGATTCGGCCTACGAGCAGTACTTC
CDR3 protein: CSVMRDSAYEQYF

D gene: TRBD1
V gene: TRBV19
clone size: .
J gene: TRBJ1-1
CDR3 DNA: TGTGCCAGTAGCCGCCGGGAACAGGGGAATACTGAAGCTTTCTTT
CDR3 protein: CASSRREQGNTEAFF

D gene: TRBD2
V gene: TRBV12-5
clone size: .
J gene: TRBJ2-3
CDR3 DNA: TGTGCTAGTGGTGATAGCGGGACGCCAGATACGCAGTATTTT
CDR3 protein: CASGDSGTPDTQYF

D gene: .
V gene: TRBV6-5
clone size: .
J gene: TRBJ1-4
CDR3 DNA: TGTGCCAGCGCGGGATCGACGCGACCTAATGAAAAACTGTTTTTT
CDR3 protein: CASAGSTRPNEKLFF

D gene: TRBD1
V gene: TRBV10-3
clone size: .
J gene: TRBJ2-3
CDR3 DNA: TGTGCCATCAGAGAGCGGACAGGAAGAACAGATACGCAGTATTTT
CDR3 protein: CAIRERTGRTDTQYF

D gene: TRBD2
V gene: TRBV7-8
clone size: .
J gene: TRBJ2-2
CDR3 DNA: TGTGCCAGCAGCTTAGCCTCCGGGACTAAGAGTGCCGGGGAGCTGTTTTTT
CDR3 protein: CASSLASGTKSAGELFF

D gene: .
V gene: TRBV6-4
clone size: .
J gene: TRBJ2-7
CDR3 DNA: TGTGCCAGCAGTGACGAGGGAACAGGGTGGTCCTACGAGCAGTACTTC
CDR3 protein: CASSDEGTGWSYEQYF

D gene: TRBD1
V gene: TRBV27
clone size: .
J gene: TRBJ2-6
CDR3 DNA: TGTGCCAGCAGTTCGTTGGGGGACAGGTACTCTGGGGCCAACGTCCTGACTTTC
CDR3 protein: CASSSLGDRYSGANVLTF

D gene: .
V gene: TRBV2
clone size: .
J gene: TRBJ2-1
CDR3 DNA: TGTGCCAGCAGTGAATCTCTAGCTAGTGAGCAGTTCTTC
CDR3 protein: CASSESLASEQFF

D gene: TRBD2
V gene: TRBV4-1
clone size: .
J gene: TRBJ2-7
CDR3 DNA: TGCGCCAGCAGCCAAGATTGGACTAGCGGCCGGGTCTACGAGCAGTACTTC
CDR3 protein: CASSQDWTSGRVYEQYF

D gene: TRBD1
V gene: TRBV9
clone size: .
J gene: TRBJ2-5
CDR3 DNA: TGTGCCAGCAGCCCCGCGAGACAGGGTCAAGAGACCCAGTACTTC
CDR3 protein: CASSPARQGQETQYF

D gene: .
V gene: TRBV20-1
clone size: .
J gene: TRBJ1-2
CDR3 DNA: TGCAGTAAGGGAGCGGGAGGCTACACCTTC
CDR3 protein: CSKGAGGYTF

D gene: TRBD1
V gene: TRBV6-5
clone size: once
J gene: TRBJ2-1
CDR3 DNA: TGTGCCAGCAGTTTCGGACAGGGGGCTGTGAATGAGCAGTTCTTC
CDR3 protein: CASSFGQGAVNEQFF

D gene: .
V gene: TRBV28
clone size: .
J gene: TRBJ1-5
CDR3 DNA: TGTGCCAGCAGTTTATCCAGGGGCCTTGCACCCAATCAGCCCCAGCATTTT
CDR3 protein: CASSLSRGLAPNQPQHF

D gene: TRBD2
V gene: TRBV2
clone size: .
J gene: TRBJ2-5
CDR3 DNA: TGTGCCAGCAGTGAAGAGGGACTAGCGGGATATGAGACCCAGTACTTC
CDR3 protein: CASSEEGLAGYETQYF

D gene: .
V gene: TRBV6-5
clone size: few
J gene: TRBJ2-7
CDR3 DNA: TGTGCCAGCAGTTACCTAGAGGGCTCCTACGAGCAGTACTTC
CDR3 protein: CASSYLEGSYEQYF

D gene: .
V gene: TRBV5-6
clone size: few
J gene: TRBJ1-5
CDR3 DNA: TGTGCCAGCAGCTTGTCAGTCCTTAGCAATCAGCCCCAGCATTTT
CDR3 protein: CASSLSVLSNQPQHF

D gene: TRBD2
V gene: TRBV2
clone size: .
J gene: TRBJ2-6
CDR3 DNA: TGTGCCAGCAAATCTAGCGGGAGGGTATCTGGGGCCAACGTCCTGACTTTC
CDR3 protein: CASKSSGRVSGANVLTF

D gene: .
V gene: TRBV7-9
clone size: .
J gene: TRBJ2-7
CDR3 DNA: TGTGCCAGCAGACCGTTGATGCAGGGGTCTACCTACGAGCAGTACTTC
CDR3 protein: CASRPLMQGSTYEQYF

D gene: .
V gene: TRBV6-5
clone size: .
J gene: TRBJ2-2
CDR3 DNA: TGTGCCAGCAGTTATGCAGGGGCTTACACCGGGGAGCTGTTTTTT
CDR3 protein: CASSYAGAYTGELFF

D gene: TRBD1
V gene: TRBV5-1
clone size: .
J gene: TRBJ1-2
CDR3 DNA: TGCGCCAGCAGCCCTGACAGGGGGCGGTTAAGTGGCTACACCTTC
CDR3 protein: CASSPDRGRLSGYTF

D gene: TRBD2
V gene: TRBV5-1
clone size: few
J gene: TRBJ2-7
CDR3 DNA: TGCGCCAGCAGCTTGGCCCCCGTGTCAGTGTCGGGAGGGGACGAGCAGTACTTC
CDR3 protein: CASSLAPVSVSGGDEQYF

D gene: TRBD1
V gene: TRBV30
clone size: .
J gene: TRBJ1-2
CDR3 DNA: TGTGCCTCCCAAAACCGTGACAGGGGAAATGGCTACACCTTC
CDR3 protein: CASQNRDRGNGYTF

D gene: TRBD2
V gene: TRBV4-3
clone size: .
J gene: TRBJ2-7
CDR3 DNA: TGCGCCAGCAGCCAGGAACTAGCGGACCCCTACGAGCAGTACTTC
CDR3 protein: CASSQELADPYEQYF

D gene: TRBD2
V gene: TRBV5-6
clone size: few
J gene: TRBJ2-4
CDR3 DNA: TGTGCCAGCAGTCGACGGGGGGGCCTCGGGGACATTCAGTACTTC
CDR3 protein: CASSRRGGLGDIQYF

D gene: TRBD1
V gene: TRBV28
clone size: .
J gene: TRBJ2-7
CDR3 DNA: TGTGCCAGCGGCCGACAGGGGAGGTCACCTTACGAGCAGTACTTC
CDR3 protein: CASGRQGRSPYEQYF

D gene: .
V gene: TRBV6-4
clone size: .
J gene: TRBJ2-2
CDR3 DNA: TGTGCCAGCAGCCGGGACTCCTCCGGGGAGCTGTTTTTT
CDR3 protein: CASSRDSSGELFF

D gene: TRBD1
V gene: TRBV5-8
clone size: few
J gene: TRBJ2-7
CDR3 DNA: TGTGCCAGCAGCTCCAGACAGGGCTTGGGCTACGAGCAGTACTTC
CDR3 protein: CASSSRQGLGYEQYF

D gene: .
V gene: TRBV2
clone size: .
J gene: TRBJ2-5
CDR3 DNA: TGTGCCAGCAGTGAGGTCGGGGTTAGGGGGGGTACCCAGTACTTC
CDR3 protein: CASSEVGVRGGTQYF

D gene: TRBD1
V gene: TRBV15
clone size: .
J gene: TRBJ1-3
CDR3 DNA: TGTGCCACCAGGGTGGACAGGGCTGGAAACACCATATATTTT
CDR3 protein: CATRVDRAGNTIYF

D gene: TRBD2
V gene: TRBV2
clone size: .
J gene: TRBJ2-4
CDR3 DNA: TGTGCCAGCAGTGAATTCGGTCTAGCGGGAGCCAAAAACATTCAGTACTTC
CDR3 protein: CASSEFGLAGAKNIQYF

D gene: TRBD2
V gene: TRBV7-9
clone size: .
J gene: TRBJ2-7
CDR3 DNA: TGTTCCAGCAGCAAACTAGCGGGAGGTAATTACGAGCAGTACTTC
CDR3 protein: CSSSKLAGGNYEQYF

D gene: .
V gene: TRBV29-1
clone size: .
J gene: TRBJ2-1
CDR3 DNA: TGCAGCGTTGCAGGAAATGAGCAGTTCTTC
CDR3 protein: CSVAGNEQFF

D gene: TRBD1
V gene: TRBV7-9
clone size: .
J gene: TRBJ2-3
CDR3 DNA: TGTGCCAGCAGCCAAGGGGGCGCCCCCACAGATACGCAGTATTTT
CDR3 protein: CASSQGGAPTDTQYF

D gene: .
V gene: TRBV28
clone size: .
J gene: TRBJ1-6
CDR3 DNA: TGTGCCAGCAGCCGGAGCACCGGTCTCCACTTT
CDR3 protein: CASSRSTGLHF

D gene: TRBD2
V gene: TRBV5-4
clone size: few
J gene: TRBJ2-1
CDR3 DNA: TGTGCCAGCAGCCTACCTAGCGGGAATGAGCAGTTCTTC
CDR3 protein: CASSLPSGNEQFF

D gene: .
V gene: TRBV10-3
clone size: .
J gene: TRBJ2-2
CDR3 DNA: TGTGCCACCGACAGCTCGAACACCGGGGAGCTGTTTTTT
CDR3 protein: CATDSSNTGELFF

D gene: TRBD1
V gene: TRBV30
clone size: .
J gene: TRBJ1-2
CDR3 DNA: TGTGCCTGGAGTGTACGGACAGGGGTCTCTATCTATGGCTACACCTTC
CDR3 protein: CAWSVRTGVSIYGYTF

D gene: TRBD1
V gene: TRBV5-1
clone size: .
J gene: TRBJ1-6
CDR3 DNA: TGCGCCAGCAGCTTGGCTATGGGACAGGGGGCCTCACCCCTCCACTTT
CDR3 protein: CASSLAMGQGASPLHF

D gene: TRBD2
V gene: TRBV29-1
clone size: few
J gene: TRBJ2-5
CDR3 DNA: TGCAGCGCCCCCCCGCCTAGCGGAGGACAAGAGACCCAGTACTTC
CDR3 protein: CSAPPPSGGQETQYF

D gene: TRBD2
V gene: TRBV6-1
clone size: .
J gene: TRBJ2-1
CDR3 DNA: TGTGCCAGCAGTGAAGCGCCCAGCGGGGGGGCTGAGTTCTTC
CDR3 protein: CASSEAPSGGAEFF

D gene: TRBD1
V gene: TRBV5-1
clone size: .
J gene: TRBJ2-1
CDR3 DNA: TGCGCCAGCAGCTCGGGGGGGACAGGGGGAGGCTACAATGAGCAGTTCTTC
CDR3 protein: CASSSGGTGGGYNEQFF

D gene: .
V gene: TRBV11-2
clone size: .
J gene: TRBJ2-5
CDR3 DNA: TGTGCCAGCAGCCCCACCAGGCAGGGTGGCCAGACCCAGTACTTC
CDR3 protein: CASSPTRQGGQTQYF

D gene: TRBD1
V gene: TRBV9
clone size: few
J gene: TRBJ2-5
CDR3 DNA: TGTGCCAGCAGCGTAGGGACAGGGGGCACCCTACAAGAGACCCAGTACTTC
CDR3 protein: CASSVGTGGTLQETQYF

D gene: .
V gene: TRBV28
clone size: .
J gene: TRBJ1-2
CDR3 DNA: TGTGCCAGCAATGGTCCGGGACTGATAACCGACTATGGCTACACCTTC
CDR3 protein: CASNGPGLITDYGYTF

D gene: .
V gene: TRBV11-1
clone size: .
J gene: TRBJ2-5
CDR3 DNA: TGTGCCAGCAGCCCCGTTGGGGGGTCAGAGACCCAGTACTTC
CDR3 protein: CASSPVGGSETQYF

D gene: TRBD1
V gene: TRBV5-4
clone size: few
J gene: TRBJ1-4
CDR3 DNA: TGTGCCAGCAGCCTACAGGGGGCAGGAGAAAAACTGTTTTTT
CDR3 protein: CASSLQGAGEKLFF